These 20 T cell receptor beta chains were sequenced from one sample in a study of read filtering for tumor transcriptome and immune sequencing. Molecular barcoded adaptors covering alpha/delta and beta/gamma chains were used on 400 to 450 ng RNA. TCRdb reanalysed the reads using MiXCR and keeps one entry per CDR3 protein. The repertoire consists of roughly 130,000 distinct CDR3 sequences, with approximately 13% occurring once and the leading ten covering 11%. Sequencing used a population of CD138-negative cells sorted from bone marrow. Receptors were obtained from a donor over 35 with multiple myeloma.

This clonotype was observed many times. The chain links TRBV2 to TRBJ1-1; D possibly corresponds to TRBD1 (5 bases). Trimming removed 10 bases from V and 1 base from J, with 25 bases in between. Germline CDR1 reads SNHLY; CDR2 reads FYNNEI. This CDR3 region has 17 residues. The CDR3 protein is CATMKAEAGLRNTEAFF. CDR3 DNA sequence: TGTGCCACCATGAAGGCAGAAGCGGGACTTAGGAACACTGAAGCTTTCTTT.

This clonotype was seen ten or more times. One end of the junction fails to match germline, which may point to a read error. The rearrangement links TRBV7-2 to TRBJ2-1, with 7 bases fitting TRBD1. CDR3 length: 14 residues. Looked up from germline, CDR1 is SGHTA and CDR2 is FQGNSA. The CDR3 DNA reads as TGTGCTAGCACCCTCGGGACAGCCTACAATGAGCAGTTCTTC. It specifies CASTLGTAYNEQFF.

This clonotype was observed at least ten times. The CDR3 bases are TGTGCCAGTAGTATAGATCCCGGGGACCTTCTGGATGAGCAGTTCTTC. Translation gives CASSIDPGDLLDEQFF. The chain recombines TRBV19 with TRBJ2-1; tentatively, D is TRBD1 or TRBD2 (5 bases each). The V end was cut by 0 bases, the J end by 8 bases, with 17 bases between. The CDR3 has 16 amino acids. Germline CDR1 and CDR2: LNHDA and SQIVND (reference sequence).

This clonotype was detected ten times or more. This chain connects TRBV15 to TRBJ1-5; maybe TRBD1 (6 bases). CDR1 and CDR2 (germline): LNHNV, YYDKDF (reference sequence). This CDR3 contains 18 residues. Trimming removed 1 base from V and 2 bases from J, with 18 bases in between. Here the CDR3 DNA reads TGTGCCACCAGCAGAGGGGGCAGGGGAATCCTGGGCAATCAGCCCCAGCATTTT. This gives the protein CATSRGGRGILGNQPQHF.

This clonotype was counted at least ten times. The gene calls are TRBV28 and TRBJ2-1, with 11 bases identical to TRBD2. CDR1 MDHEN and CDR2 SYDVKM come from the germline V gene. The length of the CDR3 is 16 residues. After removal of 6 bases from V and 6 bases from J, the junction contained 10 bases not matched to a gene. The CDR3: CASSFIRLAGSNEQFF. In DNA, the CDR3 is TGTGCCAGCAGCTTCATACGACTAGCGGGGAGCAATGAGCAGTTCTTC.

In its sample, this clonotype was seen many times. The genes are TRBV29-1 and TRBJ2-1, with 11 bases that match TRBD2. CDR3 length: 15 amino acids. Trimming removed 4 bases from V and 3 bases from J; junction bases left unmatched: 5. Per germline, CDR1 SQVTM and CDR2 ANQGSEA. DNA for the CDR3: TGCAGCGTTGTAGCGGGAGGGTTCTTCTACAATGAGCAGTTCTTC. Its translation is CSVVAGGFFYNEQFF.

This clonotype was counted ten times or more. This chain connects TRBV6-2 or TRBV6-3 to TRBJ2-7, with a possible D match to TRBD1 (5 bases). Trimming shortened V by 6 bases and J by 7 bases, and 13 bases separated the two germline ends. Germline V gene sequence: CDR1 MNHEY, CDR2 SVGEGT. This CDR3 is 12 amino acids long. The CDR3 DNA is TGTGCCAGCAGGTCAGGGTTCTGGGAGCAGTACTTC. Residues: CASRSGFWEQYF.

This clonotype was picked up many times. The chain is built from TRBV6-1 and TRBJ1-5, with 10 nucleotides matching TRBD1. The CDR3 length is 15 residues. The J segment lost 5 bases and the V segment lost 1 base, leaving 2 bases of the junction unmatched. CDR1 and CDR2 from the germline V gene are MNHNS and SASEGT. The CDR3 coding sequence is TGTGCCAGCAGTGAAGGACAGGGGGCTTATCAGCCCCAGCATTTT. This sequence encodes CASSEGQGAYQPQHF.

Note on this clonotype: This clone may be a read error of a much larger clone one base away. V and J are TRBV20-1 and TRBJ1-3, with D uncertain. Germline loops: CDR1 DFQATT, CDR2 SNEGSKA (reference sequence). The length of the CDR3 is 13 residues. CDR3 sequence (DNA): TGCGGTGCTAGACTGAGCTCTGGAAACACCATATATTTT. Residues: CGARLSSGNTIYF.

This clonotype was recorded a few times. The chain combines TRBV20-1 with TRBJ2-3; TRBD2 matches 10 bases. Germline CDR1 is DFQATT and CDR2 is SNEGSKA (reference sequence). The CDR3 contains 15 residues. The trim removed 6 bases at V and 2 bases at J, leaving 8 bases unmatched. The CDR3 here is CSAAPAGGATDTQYF. CDR3 nucleotides: TGCAGTGCGGCGCCAGCGGGGGGGGCCACAGATACGCAGTATTTT.

This clonotype was seen ten or more times. The gene calls are TRBV30 and TRBJ1-1; no firm D call. V was pared by 2 bases and J by 2 bases, with 12 bases between. The CDR3 covers 14 residues. Germline CDR1 GTSNPN, CDR2 SVGIG (reference sequence). CDR3 amino acids: CAWSPDGFNTEAFF. DNA for the CDR3: TGTGCCTGGAGTCCGGACGGATTTAACACTGAAGCTTTCTTT.

This clonotype has at least ten counts. The chain links TRBV7-9 to TRBJ1-1; D not resolved. The length of the CDR3 is 13 residues. Trimming stripped 2 bases from V and 1 base from J, with 5 bases between. CDR1 SEHNR and CDR2 FQNEAQ come from the germline V gene (reference sequence). The CDR3 DNA follows: TGTGCCAGCAGCTTATGGCAGAACACTGAAGCTTTCTTT. This encodes CASSLWQNTEAFF.

A few counts support this clonotype. This chain uses TRBV20-1 with TRBJ1-3; D gene ambiguous. Trimming stripped 1 base from V and 4 bases from J, with 11 bases between. Germline assignment: CDR1 DFQATT and CDR2 SNEGSKA (reference sequence). The CDR3 runs to 14 residues. The CDR3: CSARGHVQGNTIYF. CDR3 coding DNA: TGCAGTGCTAGAGGACACGTCCAAGGAAACACCATATATTTT.

In the case of this clonotype: A much larger clone sits a single nucleotide away, making a read error possible. The chain employs TRBV12-3 or TRBV12-4 and TRBJ2-2; weak D call: TRBD1 (6 bases). The V and J ends lost 7 bases and 7 bases respectively, with 13 bases between them. CDR3 size: 13 residues. CDR3 sequence: CASTTGCDGELFF. CDR3 nucleotides: TGTGCCAGCACGACAGGATGTGACGGGGAGCTGTTTTTT.

There are many counts of this clonotype. This sequence joins TRBV5-4 and TRBJ2-6; D is perhaps TRBD1 (6 bases). The germline gives CDR1 SGHNT, CDR2 YYREEE (reference sequence). This CDR3 contains 18 residues. V dropped 1 base and J dropped 0 bases, with 14 bases sitting between them. This CDR3 reads CASSLSQGPPSGANVLTF. CDR3 nucleotides: TGTGCCAGCAGCTTGAGCCAGGGGCCCCCCTCTGGGGCCAACGTCCTGACTTTC.

This clonotype was seen only a few times. The chain has TRBV19 and TRBJ2-2; possible D gene TRBD1, 5 bases. Trimming stripped 1 base from V and 7 bases from J, with 10 bases between. CDR1 LNHDA and CDR2 SQIVND come from the germline V gene (reference sequence). This CDR3 spans 14 amino acids. The chain's CDR3 is CASSIGGYVGELFF. CDR3 DNA: TGTGCCAGTAGTATAGGGGGCTATGTCGGGGAGCTGTTTTTT.

This clonotype was seen many times. The chain uses TRBV19 and TRBJ1-1, with 7 nucleotides matching TRBD1. CDR1 is LNHDA, CDR2 SQIVND, per germline (reference sequence). The CDR3 length is 15 residues. Trimming took 7 bases from V and 8 from J; bases not matched to a gene: 16. The CDR3 region has the DNA TGTGCCAGTACCGATACCACAGGGGATGTGGGAGAAGCTTTCTTT. It encodes CASTDTTGDVGEAFF.

This clonotype was seen ten or more times. The rearrangement links TRBV7-6 to TRBJ2-5; 7 bases map to TRBD2. Germline lookup yields CDR1 SGHVS and CDR2 FNYEAQ. J was trimmed by 4 bases and V by 7 bases; bases with no gene match: 3. The CDR3 sequence is 12 residues long. The CDR3, as DNA: TGTGCCAGCACCGGCGGGGGAGAGACCCAGTACTTC. Protein product: CASTGGGETQYF. Supplemented by reference TRBV7-6 and TRBJ2-5, the full variable domain reads GAGVSQSPRYKVTKRGQDVALRCDPISGHVSLYWYRQALGQGPEFLTYFNYEAQQDKSGLPNDRFSAERPEGSISTLTIQRTEQRDSAMYRCASTGGGETQYFGPGTRLLVL.

This clonotype was seen ten or more times. V usage is TRBV5-1 and J usage is TRBJ2-1, with 7 bases that match TRBD2. Germline CDR1 and CDR2: SGHRS and YFSETQ. V was pared by 0 bases and J by 4 bases, with 4 bases of the junction left unmatched. The CDR3 is made up of 15 amino acids. DNA of the CDR3: TGCGCCAGCAGCTTGGGAGCGGGGAGATACAATGAGCAGTTCTTC. Protein product: CASSLGAGRYNEQFF.

This clonotype was seen many times. V gene TRBV6-6 combines with J gene TRBJ2-7; D tentatively reads TRBD1 or TRBD2 (5 bases each). V was shortened by 6 bases and J by 0 bases, with 12 bases between the two germline ends. Germline V gene data show CDR1 as MNHNY and CDR2 as SVGAGI (reference sequence). The CDR3 spans 14 residues. The DNA of the CDR3 is TGTGCCAGCAGCCGAGAGGGGTCCTCCTACGAGCAGTACTTC. It translates to CASSREGSSYEQYF.